The next 20 T cell receptor beta chains were all read from a single sample in a study of response to subunit inactivated influenza vaccine. TCRdb used MiXCR to reprocess the RT-PCR reads, holding one entry per CDR3 protein. Of approximately 250,000 distinct CDR3 sequences in the sample, over 9% were seen once. Material: non-naive T cells sorted from PBMCs, obtained roughly 2 weeks before vaccination. The receptors originated from a man between 45 and 60 years old who received an inactivated influenza vaccine.

The chain carries TRBV6-2 or TRBV6-3 and TRBJ2-2; D possibly corresponds to TRBD1 (7 bases). The germline CDR1 and CDR2 sequences are MNHEY and SVGEGT. Trimming stripped 0 bases from V and 5 bases from J, with 16 bases between. The CDR3 is 17 residues long. CDR3 nucleotide sequence: TGTGCCAGCAGTTACTCAGGGGGCCGCAGCGGGACCGGGGAGCTGTTTTTT. Its protein product is CASSYSGGRSGTGELFF.

This clonotype has just a few counts. V gene TRBV21-1 combines with J gene TRBJ2-1; the table's D call TRBD2 went unverified against the DNA. TRBV21-1 corresponds to a pseudogene. CDR3 length equals 16 residues. CDR3 coding DNA: TGTGCCAGCAGCAATTTTAGCGGGGCCACCTACAATGAGCAGTTCTTC. Protein sequence: CASSNFSGATYNEQFF.

This clonotype showed up just a few times. The rearrangement joins TRBV10-3 to TRBJ2-2, with 9 bases fitting TRBD1. Per the germline V gene, CDR1 is ENHRY and CDR2 is SYGVKD. This CDR3 region has 14 residues. Unmatched junction bases numbered 10, after V lost 10 bases and J lost 7 bases. The CDR3 nucleotides are TGTGCCACCAAAAACAGGGGGCAGGGCGGGGAGCTGTTTTTT. This gives the protein CATKNRGQGGELFF.

V and J are TRBV9 and TRBJ2-2; 9 positions agree with TRBD1. Germline V gene data show CDR1 as SGDLS and CDR2 as YYNGEE. The CDR3 loop spans 15 amino acids. V lost 4 bases to trimming and J lost 4 bases; unmatched junction nucleotides: 5. The CDR3 sequence: CASSFRTGVTGELFF. CDR3 bases: TGTGCCAGCAGCTTCCGGACAGGGGTCACCGGGGAGCTGTTTTTT.

J is TRBJ1-1 and V is TRBV28; D is possibly TRBD1 (5 bases). Trimming removed 5 bases at V and 5 bases at J, with 15 bases between. Germline CDR1 MDHEN, CDR2 SYDVKM. This CDR3 spans 14 amino acids. The CDR3 loop is CASSLGGGTTEAFF. The CDR3 DNA reads TGTGCCAGCAGTCTTGGGGGGGGTACGACTGAAGCTTTCTTT.

This clonotype was observed at least ten times. Here the CDR3 DNA reads TGCAGCGCTGGACAGGGTTCCTACGAGCAGTACTTC. Amino acids: CSAGQGSYEQYF. The chain uses TRBV29-1 and TRBJ2-7; 8 bases match TRBD1. Unmatched junction bases numbered 3, after V lost 7 bases and J lost 1 base. The CDR3 loop spans 12 amino acids. CDR1 and CDR2 from the germline V gene are SQVTM and ANQGSEA.

V is TRBV19 and J is TRBJ2-5; tentatively, D is TRBD1 (6 bases). The CDR3 is 12 residues long. The V end lost 5 bases, the J end lost 7 bases, and 11 bases lay between the germline ends. Per germline, CDR1 LNHDA and CDR2 SQIVND (reference sequence). This CDR3 reads CASSPQGRTQYF. CDR3 DNA: TGTGCCAGTAGTCCCCAGGGGAGGACCCAGTACTTC.

The sample holds a few counts of this clonotype. The chain joins TRBV2 to TRBJ1-4; no definite D call. The CDR3 length is 16 residues. CDR1 is SNHLY and CDR2 is FYNNEI in the germline V gene. Trimming cost V 7 bases and J 4 bases, with 19 bases left between them. The DNA of the CDR3 is TGTGCCAGCAAGAGGGCAGAAACTAAAGTTAATGAAAAACTGTTTTTT. This sequence encodes CASKRAETKVNEKLFF. The full variable domain, completed using reference TRBV2 and TRBJ1-4, is EPEVTQTPSHQVTQMGQEVILRCVPISNHLYFYWYRQILGQKVEFLVSFYNNEISEKSEIFDDQFSVERPDGSNFTLKIRSTKLEDSAMYFCASKRAETKVNEKLFFGSGTQLSVL.

The chain couples TRBV28 to TRBJ2-1; D is possibly TRBD1 or TRBD2 (5 bases each). This CDR3 has 14 amino acids. Germline CDR1 reads MDHEN; CDR2 reads SYDVKM. The V gene lost 10 bases and the J gene lost 2 bases, with 15 bases spanning the gap. The CDR3 sequence is CATPREPPYNEQFF. For the CDR3, the DNA is TGTGCCACCCCCAGGGAGCCCCCCTACAATGAGCAGTTCTTC.

In its sample, this clonotype was seen a few times. The chain has TRBV20-1 and TRBJ2-7; the D is unclear. V lost 1 base, J lost 6 bases, and 7 bases lay in between. CDR1 is DFQATT and CDR2 is SNEGSKA in the germline V gene (reference sequence). The CDR3 runs 11 residues. The CDR3: CSARGVSEQYF. The CDR3 coding sequence is TGCAGTGCTAGAGGAGTTAGCGAGCAGTACTTC.

This clonotype was counted only a few times. The chain uses TRBV14 and TRBJ2-3; the D is unclear. CDR1 and CDR2 from the germline V gene are SGHDN and FVKESK. The V gene lost 2 bases and the J gene lost 6 bases, with 12 bases spanning the gap. This CDR3 has 14 amino acids. CDR3 nucleotides: TGTGCCAGCAGCCAATTGAGCTCGGGTGATACGCAGTATTTT. Translated, it gives CASSQLSSGDTQYF.

The table lists this clonotype with many counts. This chain uses TRBV7-8 with TRBJ1-2; D gene ambiguous. Germline V gene lookup returns CDR1 SGHVS and CDR2 FQNEAQ. This CDR3 spans 13 amino acids. Trimming took 5 bases from V and 5 from J, leaving 12 bases between them. In nucleotides, the CDR3 is TGTGCCAGCAGCCCCGACATAGGTTATGGCTACACCTTC. This gives the protein CASSPDIGYGYTF. The full variable domain, with the rest looked up from reference TRBV7-8 and TRBJ1-2, is GAGVSQSPRYKVAKRGQDVALRCDPISGHVSLFWYQQALGQGPEFLTYFQNEAQLDKSGLPSDRFFAERPEGSVSTLKIQRTQQEDSAVYLCASSPDIGYGYTFGSGTRLTVV.

V is TRBV15 and J is TRBJ1-5; no firm D call. The V end was cut by 3 bases, the J end by 7 bases, with 7 bases between. Germline V gene sequence: CDR1 LNHNV, CDR2 YYDKDF (reference sequence). This CDR3 has 12 residues. The CDR3 bases are TGTGCCACCAGCAGTGAAAGGCAGCCCCAGCATTTT. Protein sequence: CATSSERQPQHF.

This chain joins TRBV5-1 and TRBJ1-1; D call uncertain. Trimming took off 0 bases at V and 1 base at J, with 7 bases between the two ends. From germline, CDR1 is SGHRS and CDR2 YFSETQ. The CDR3 runs to 14 residues. CDR3 coding DNA: TGCGCCAGCAGCTTGGGTCCAGCGAACACTGAAGCTTTCTTT. Translation gives CASSLGPANTEAFF. The full variable domain, rest sourced from reference TRBV5-1 and TRBJ1-1, is KAGVTQTPRYLIKTRGQQVTLSCSPISGHRSVSWYQQTPGQGLQFLFEYFSETQRNKGNFPGRFSGRQFSNSRSEMNVSTLELGDSALYLCASSLGPANTEAFFGQGTRLTVV.

This clonotype was picked up many times. The chain recombines TRBV5-1 with TRBJ2-2; D may be TRBD1 or TRBD2 (5 bases each). Trimming took 9 bases from V and 3 from J, leaving 24 bases between them. In germline, CDR1 is SGHRS, CDR2 YFSETQ. This CDR3 region has 17 residues. The CDR3 sequence: CATHPGGRDDDTGELFF. The CDR3 DNA reads TGCGCCACCCACCCCGGAGGCAGGGATGACGACACCGGGGAGCTGTTTTTT.

This clonotype has more than one count but fewer than ten. The rearrangement links TRBV5-1 to TRBJ2-7; 8 nucleotides agree with TRBD1. This CDR3 is 14 amino acids long. Trimming took 0 bases from V and 4 from J; bases not matched to a gene: 3. Germline V gene data show CDR1 as SGHRS and CDR2 as YFSETQ. The CDR3 sequence is CASSLETGEYEQYF. The CDR3 DNA reads TGCGCCAGCAGCTTGGAGACAGGGGAGTACGAGCAGTACTTC. The full variable domain, its missing parts supplied by reference TRBV5-1 and TRBJ2-7, is KAGVTQTPRYLIKTRGQQVTLSCSPISGHRSVSWYQQTPGQGLQFLFEYFSETQRNKGNFPGRFSGRQFSNSRSEMNVSTLELGDSALYLCASSLETGEYEQYFGPGTRLTVT.

V is TRBV12-3 or TRBV12-4 and J is TRBJ1-6, with 11 bases matching TRBD1. The V and J ends lost 5 bases and 9 bases, in that order; junction bases with no gene match: 24. The CDR3 is 21 residues long. CDR3 amino acids: CASSLSTLTPGTGGRASPLHF. The CDR3, as DNA: TGTGCCAGCAGTCTATCAACCCTAACACCCGGGACAGGGGGTAGGGCTTCACCCCTCCACTTT.

This clonotype was detected many times. This rearrangement joins TRBV20-1 to TRBJ2-6; the D call may be TRBD1 or TRBD2 (5 bases each). The CDR3 covers 15 residues. From germline, CDR1 is DFQATT and CDR2 SNEGSKA (reference sequence). Trimming removed 5 bases from V and 0 bases from J, with 11 bases in between. This chain's CDR3 is CSAPRGLSGANVLTF. DNA of the CDR3: TGCAGTGCTCCCCGGGGCCTCTCTGGGGCCAACGTCCTGACTTTC.

The sample holds many counts of this clonotype. The chain links TRBV4-1 to TRBJ2-5; D is unclear. Per the germline V gene, CDR1 is MGHRA and CDR2 is YSYEKL. V lost 0 bases and J lost 1, with 12 bases in between. CDR3 length: 16 amino acids. CDR3 sequence: CASSQDYIGIQETQYF. CDR3 nucleotides: TGCGCCAGCAGCCAAGATTATATTGGTATCCAAGAGACCCAGTACTTC.

This clonotype was recorded at least ten times. This chain links TRBV6-5 with TRBJ1-2; TRBD1 is a possible D gene (5 bases). Germline assignment: CDR1 MNHEY and CDR2 SVGAGI. CDR3 size: 14 residues. Trimming took 0 bases from V and 4 from J, leaving 9 bases between them. CDR3 region: CASSYSGQSYGYTF. As DNA, the CDR3 is TGTGCCAGCAGTTACTCGGGGCAGTCCTATGGCTACACCTTC.